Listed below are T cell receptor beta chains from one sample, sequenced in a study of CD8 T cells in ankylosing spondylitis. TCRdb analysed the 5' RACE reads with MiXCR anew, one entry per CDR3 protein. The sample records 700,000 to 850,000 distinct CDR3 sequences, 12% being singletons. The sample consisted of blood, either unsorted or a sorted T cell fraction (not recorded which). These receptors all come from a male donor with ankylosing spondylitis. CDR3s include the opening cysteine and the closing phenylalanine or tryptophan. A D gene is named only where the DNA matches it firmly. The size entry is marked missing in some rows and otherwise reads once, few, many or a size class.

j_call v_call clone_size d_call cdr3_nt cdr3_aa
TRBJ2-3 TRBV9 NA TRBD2 TGTGCCAGCAGCGTTGGGACTAGCGGTTACACAGATACGCAGTATTTT CASSVGTSGYTDTQYF
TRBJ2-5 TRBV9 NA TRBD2 TGTGCCAGCAGGAAGGGGGTAGCGGGGTTAGAGACCCAGTACTTC CASRKGVAGLETQYF
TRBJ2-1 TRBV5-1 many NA TGCGCCAGCAGTCCGAGGGAGAAGGGGTACAATGAGCAGTTCTTC CASSPREKGYNEQFF
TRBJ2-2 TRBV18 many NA TGTGCCAGCAGCCCGCCCGGCACCGGGGAGCTGTTTTTT CASSPPGTGELFF
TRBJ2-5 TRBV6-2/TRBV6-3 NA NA TGTGCCAGCAGTTACCTCGGACACGGCGAGACCCAGTACTTC CASSYLGHGETQYF
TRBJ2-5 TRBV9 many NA TGTGCCAGCAGCGTAGGGACAGACCAAGAGACCCAGTACTTC CASSVGTDQETQYF
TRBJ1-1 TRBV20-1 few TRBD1 TGCAGTGCAACGACAGGGGCGAACACTGAAGCTTTCTTT CSATTGANTEAFF
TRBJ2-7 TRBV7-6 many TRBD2 TGTGCCAGCAGCTCTGGACTAGCGGATACCTACGAGCAGTACTTC CASSSGLADTYEQYF
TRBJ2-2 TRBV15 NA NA TGTGCCACCAGCAGAGATCGGGCTAGCAGCGGCGCCGGGGAGCTGTTTTTT CATSRDRASSGAGELFF
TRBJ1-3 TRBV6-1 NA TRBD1 TGTGCCAGCAGTGAACCCCGGGACAGCGGAAACACCCTATATTTT CASSEPRDSGNTLYF
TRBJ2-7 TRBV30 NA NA TGTGCCTGGGGAATCGGTGGGACTTCCTACGAGCAGTACTTC CAWGIGGTSYEQYF
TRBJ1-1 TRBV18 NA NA TGTGCCAGCTCACCACAGCGAACAGCCACTGAAGCTTTCTTT CASSPQRTATEAFF
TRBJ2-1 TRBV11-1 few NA TGTGCCAGCAGTGGCTGGTTGCGCACCTACAATGAGCAGTTCTTC CASSGWLRTYNEQFF
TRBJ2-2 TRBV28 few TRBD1 TGTGCCAGCAGCCTACAGGGGTGGGACACCGGGGAGCTGTTTTTT CASSLQGWDTGELFF
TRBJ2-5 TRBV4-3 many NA TGCGCCAGCAGCCAAGATCCCCAAGAGACCCAGTACTTC CASSQDPQETQYF
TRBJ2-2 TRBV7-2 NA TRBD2 TGTGCCAGCAGCATAATAGCGGGAGTAGGGACCGGGGAGCTGTTTTTT CASSIIAGVGTGELFF